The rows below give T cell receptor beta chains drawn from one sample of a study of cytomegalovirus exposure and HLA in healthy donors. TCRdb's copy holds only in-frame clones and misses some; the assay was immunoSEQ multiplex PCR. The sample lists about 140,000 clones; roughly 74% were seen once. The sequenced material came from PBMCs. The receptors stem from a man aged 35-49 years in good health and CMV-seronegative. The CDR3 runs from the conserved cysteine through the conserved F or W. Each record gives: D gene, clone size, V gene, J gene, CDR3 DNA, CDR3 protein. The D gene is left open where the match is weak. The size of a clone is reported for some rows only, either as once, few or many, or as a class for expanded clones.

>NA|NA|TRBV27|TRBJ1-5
TGTGCCAGCAGTTTTGCCACAGGGAGCAATCAGCCCCAGCATTTT
CASSFATGSNQPQHF
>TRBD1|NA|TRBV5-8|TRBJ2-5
TGTGCCAGCAGCCCCGGGACAGCCCCATACCAAGAGACCCAGTACTTC
CASSPGTAPYQETQYF
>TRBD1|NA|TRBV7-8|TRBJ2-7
TGTGCCAGCAGCTTATTACAGGACAGGGCCTACGAGCAGTACTTC
CASSLLQDRAYEQYF
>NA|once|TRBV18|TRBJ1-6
TGTGCCAGCTCCCCGACCGGGTCAAATTCACCCCTCCACTTT
CASSPTGSNSPLHF
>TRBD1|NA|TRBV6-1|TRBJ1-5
TGTGCCAGCAGTGAAGTAGGGGGCAGGAATCAGCCCCAGCATTTT
CASSEVGGRNQPQHF
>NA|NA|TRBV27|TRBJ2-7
TGTGCCAGCAGCGCAGGGGCGAGCGACGAGCAGTACTTC
CASSAGASDEQYF
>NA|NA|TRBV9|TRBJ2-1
TGTGCCAGCAGCGTAACAGGACAGAACAATGAGCAGTTCTTC
CASSVTGQNNEQFF
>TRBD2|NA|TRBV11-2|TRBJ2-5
TGTGCCAGCAGCTTGGGCAAGGGACTAGCCAAAGAGACCCAGTACTTC
CASSLGKGLAKETQYF
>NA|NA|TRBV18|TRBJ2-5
TGTGCCAGCTCACCGGAGCAAGAGACCCAGTACTTC
CASSPEQETQYF
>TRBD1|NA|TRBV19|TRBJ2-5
TGTGCCAGTAGTGAGGGGACAGGCCAGACCCAGTACTTC
CASSEGTGQTQYF
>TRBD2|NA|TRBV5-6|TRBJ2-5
TGTGCCAGCAGCTTGGGACTAGCGGGGGGAGAGACCCAGTACTTC
CASSLGLAGGETQYF
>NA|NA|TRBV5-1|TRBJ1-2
TGCGCCAGCAGCTTGGCTGCAGGGGCCCATGGCTACACCTTC
CASSLAAGAHGYTF
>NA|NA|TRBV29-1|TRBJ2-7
TGCAGCGGCGGGACCTCCTACGAGCAGTACTTC
CSGGTSYEQYF
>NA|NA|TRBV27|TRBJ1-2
TGTGCCAGCAGTTTTGTTCCCCCTGGAGGGAATGGCTACACCTTC
CASSFVPPGGNGYTF
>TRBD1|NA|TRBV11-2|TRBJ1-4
TGTGCCAGCAGCCTGGGACAGGGGAGGGAAAAACTGTTTTTT
CASSLGQGREKLFF
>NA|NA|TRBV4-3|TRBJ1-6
TGCGCCAGCAGCCAAGATGTATCAGGGGCCAATTCACCCCTCCACTTT
CASSQDVSGANSPLHF
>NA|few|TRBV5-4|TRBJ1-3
TGTGCCAGCAGCTTGGTAGGACAGCCTGGAAACACCATATATTTT
CASSLVGQPGNTIYF
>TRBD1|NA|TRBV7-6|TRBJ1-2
TGTGCCAGCAGCGAGGGACAGGGGAACTATGGCTACACCTTC
CASSEGQGNYGYTF
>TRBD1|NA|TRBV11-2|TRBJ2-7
TGTGCCAGCAGCTTGGGGACAGGGAGTTTCTACGAGCAGTACTTC
CASSLGTGSFYEQYF
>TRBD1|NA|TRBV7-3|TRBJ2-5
TGTGCCAGCAGTGAAACAGGGGACCAAGAGACCCAGTACTTC
CASSETGDQETQYF